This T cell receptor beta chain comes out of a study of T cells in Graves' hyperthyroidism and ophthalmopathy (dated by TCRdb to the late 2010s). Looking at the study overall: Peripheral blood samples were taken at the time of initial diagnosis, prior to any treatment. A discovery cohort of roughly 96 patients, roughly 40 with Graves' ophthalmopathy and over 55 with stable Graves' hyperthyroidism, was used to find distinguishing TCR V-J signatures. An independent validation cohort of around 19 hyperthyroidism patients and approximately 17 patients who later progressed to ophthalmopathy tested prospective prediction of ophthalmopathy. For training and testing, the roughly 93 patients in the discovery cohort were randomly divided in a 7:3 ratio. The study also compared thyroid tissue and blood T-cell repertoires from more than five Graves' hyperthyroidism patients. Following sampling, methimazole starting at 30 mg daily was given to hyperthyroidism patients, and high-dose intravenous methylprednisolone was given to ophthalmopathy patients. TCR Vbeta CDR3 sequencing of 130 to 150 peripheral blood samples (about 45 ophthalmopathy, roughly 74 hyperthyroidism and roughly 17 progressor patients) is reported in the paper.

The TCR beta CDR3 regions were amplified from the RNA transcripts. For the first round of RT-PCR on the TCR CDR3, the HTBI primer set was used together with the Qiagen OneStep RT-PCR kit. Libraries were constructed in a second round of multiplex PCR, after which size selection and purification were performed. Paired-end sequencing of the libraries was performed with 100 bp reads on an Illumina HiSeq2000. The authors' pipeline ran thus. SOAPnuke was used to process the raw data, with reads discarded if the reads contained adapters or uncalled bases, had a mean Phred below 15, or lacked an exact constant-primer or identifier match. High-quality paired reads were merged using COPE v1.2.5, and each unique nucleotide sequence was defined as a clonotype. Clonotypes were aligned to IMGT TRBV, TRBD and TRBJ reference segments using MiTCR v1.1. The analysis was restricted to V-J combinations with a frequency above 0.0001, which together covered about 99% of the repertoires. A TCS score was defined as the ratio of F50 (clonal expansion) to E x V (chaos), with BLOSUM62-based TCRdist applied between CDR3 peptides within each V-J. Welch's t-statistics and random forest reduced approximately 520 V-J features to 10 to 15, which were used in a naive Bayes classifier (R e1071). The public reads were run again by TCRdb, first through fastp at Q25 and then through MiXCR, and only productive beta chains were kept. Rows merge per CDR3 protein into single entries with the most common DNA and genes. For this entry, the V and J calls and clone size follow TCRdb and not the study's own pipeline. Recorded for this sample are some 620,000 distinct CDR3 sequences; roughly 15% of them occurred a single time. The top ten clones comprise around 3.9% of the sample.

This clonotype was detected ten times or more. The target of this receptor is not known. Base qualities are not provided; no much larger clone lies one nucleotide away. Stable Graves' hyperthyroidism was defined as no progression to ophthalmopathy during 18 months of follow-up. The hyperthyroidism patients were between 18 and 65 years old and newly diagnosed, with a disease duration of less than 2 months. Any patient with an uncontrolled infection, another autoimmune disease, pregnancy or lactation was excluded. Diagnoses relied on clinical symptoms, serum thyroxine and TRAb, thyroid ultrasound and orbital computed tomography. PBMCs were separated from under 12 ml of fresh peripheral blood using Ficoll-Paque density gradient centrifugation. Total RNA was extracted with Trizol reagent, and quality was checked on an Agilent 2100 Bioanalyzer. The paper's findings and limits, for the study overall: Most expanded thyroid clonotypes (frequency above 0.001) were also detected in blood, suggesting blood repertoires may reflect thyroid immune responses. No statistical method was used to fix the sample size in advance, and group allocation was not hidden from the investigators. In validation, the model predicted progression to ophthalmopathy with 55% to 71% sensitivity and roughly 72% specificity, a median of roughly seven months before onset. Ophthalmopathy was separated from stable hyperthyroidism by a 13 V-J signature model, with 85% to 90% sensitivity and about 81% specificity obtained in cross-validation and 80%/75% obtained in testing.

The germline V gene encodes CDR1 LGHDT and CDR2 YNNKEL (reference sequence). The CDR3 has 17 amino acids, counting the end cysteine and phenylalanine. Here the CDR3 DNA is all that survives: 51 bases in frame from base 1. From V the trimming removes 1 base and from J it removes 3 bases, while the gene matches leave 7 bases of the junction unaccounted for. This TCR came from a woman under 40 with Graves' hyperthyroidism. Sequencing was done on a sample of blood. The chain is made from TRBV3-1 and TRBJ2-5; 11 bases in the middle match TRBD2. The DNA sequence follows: TGTGCCAGCAGCCAAGGCGACCCGACTAGCGGGGAAGAGACCCAGTACTTC. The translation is CASSQGDPTSGEETQYF.